The rows below give T cell receptor beta chains drawn from one sample of a study of T-cell reconstitution after alpha-beta-depleted transplantation in children. TCRdb itself ran the PCR reads through MiXCR, one entry per CDR3 protein. This table has fewer than 550,000 distinct CDR3 sequences, 9.5% to 12% appearing once. This material consisted of PBMCs, mostly from graft donor cells, taken 180 days after TCRalphabeta/CD19-depleted stem cell transplant. The source is a female patient under 10 years old who had a stem cell transplant for aplastic anemia, so the T cells may come from the graft donor. The CDR3 runs from the conserved cysteine through the conserved F or W. Each record gives: clone size, D gene, J gene, V gene, CDR3 protein, CDR3 DNA. A D gene is named only where the DNA matches it firmly. Clone size is stated in some rows and not others, as once, few, many or a class when expanded.

- TRBD2 TRBJ2-3 TRBV30 CAWSVRGGPGLRADTQYF TGTGCCTGGAGTGTACGGGGAGGGCCAGGACTCCGGGCGGATACGCAGTATTTT
few - TRBJ2-5 TRBV7-2 CASSPAGLQETQYF TGTGCCAGCAGCCCCGCGGGTCTCCAAGAGACCCAGTACTTC
once - TRBJ1-3 TRBV9 CASSTGGPRGNTIYF TGTGCCAGCAGTACGGGGGGGCCCCGTGGAAACACCATATATTTT
many - TRBJ2-1 TRBV3-1 CASSHGARAGNEQFF TGTGCCAGCAGCCACGGGGCTAGGGCGGGGAATGAGCAGTTCTTC
few - TRBJ1-5 TRBV28 CATKFGTQPQHF TGTGCCACGAAGTTCGGCACTCAGCCCCAGCATTTT
few TRBD2 TRBJ2-1 TRBV6-5 CASSPLAGGLSSYNEQFF TGTGCCAGCAGCCCTCTAGCGGGGGGGCTTAGCTCCTACAATGAGCAGTTCTTC
- TRBD1 TRBJ2-3 TRBV15 CATSRLFLTGGKRDTQYF TGTGCCACCAGCAGACTGTTTCTAACAGGGGGAAAGAGAGATACGCAGTATTTT
few - TRBJ2-5 TRBV6-1 CASMTRGDLRETQYF TGTGCCAGCATGACGAGGGGGGATCTCCGGGAGACCCAGTACTTC
few - TRBJ2-3 TRBV7-6 CASSLARQRTQYF TGTGCCAGCAGCTTAGCCCGACAGAGGACGCAGTATTTT
- - TRBJ1-2 TRBV4-3 CASSPGLGLRYGYTF TGCGCCAGCAGCCCTGGACTGGGCTTGAGGTATGGCTACACCTTC
- - TRBJ2-2 TRBV2 CASSVETGELFF TGTGCCAGCAGTGTCGAGACCGGGGAGCTGTTTTTT
few - TRBJ1-5 TRBV20-1 CSARDIGFHSNQPQHF TGCAGTGCTAGAGATATAGGGTTTCATAGCAATCAGCCCCAGCATTTT
- - TRBJ2-7 TRBV12-3/TRBV12-4 CASSLFQVPYEQYF TGTGCCAGCAGTTTATTCCAGGTACCCTACGAGCAGTACTTC